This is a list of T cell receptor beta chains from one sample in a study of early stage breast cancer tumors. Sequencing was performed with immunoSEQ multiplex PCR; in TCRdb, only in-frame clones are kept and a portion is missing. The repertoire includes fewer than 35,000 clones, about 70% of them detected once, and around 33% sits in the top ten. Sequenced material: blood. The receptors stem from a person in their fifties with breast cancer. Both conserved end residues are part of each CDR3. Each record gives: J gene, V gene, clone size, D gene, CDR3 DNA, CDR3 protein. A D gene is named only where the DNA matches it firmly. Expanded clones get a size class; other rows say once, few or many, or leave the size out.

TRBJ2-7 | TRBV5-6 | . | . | TGTGCCAGCAGCTCGGCAATGGCCAAGCCCTACGAGCAGTACTTC | CASSSAMAKPYEQYF
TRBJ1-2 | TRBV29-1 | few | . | TGCAGCGTTGTTGGGCAGAGCTATGGCTACACCTTC | CSVVGQSYGYTF
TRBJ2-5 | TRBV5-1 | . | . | TGCGCCAGCGGAGTACTGGTGACAGCACAAGAGACCCAGTACTTC | CASGVLVTAQETQYF
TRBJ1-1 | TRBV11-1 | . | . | TGTGCCAGCAGCTTAGAAGGGCACCTGAACACTGAAGCTTTCTTT | CASSLEGHLNTEAFF
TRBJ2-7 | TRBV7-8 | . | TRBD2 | TGTGCCAGCAGCCCCGTCTTAGCGGGAGTCCCCTACGAGCAGTACTTC | CASSPVLAGVPYEQYF
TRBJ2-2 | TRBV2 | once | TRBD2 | TGTGCCAGCAGGGAGAGCGGGAGGGACACCGGGGAGCTGTTTTTT | CASRESGRDTGELFF
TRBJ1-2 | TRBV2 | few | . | TGTGCCAGCAGTAGGATGCAGGAAAGCCCCCTTGGCTACACCTTC | CASSRMQESPLGYTF
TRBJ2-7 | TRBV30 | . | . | TGTGCCTGGAAGCAGGCAGGTAGCTACTACGAGCAGTACTTC | CAWKQAGSYYEQYF
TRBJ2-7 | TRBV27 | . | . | TGTGCCAGCGGGAGGGGGTTTCTCGAGCAGTACTTC | CASGRGFLEQYF
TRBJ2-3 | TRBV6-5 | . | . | TGTGCCAGCAGTTACTCAGCTAGTATCACAGATACGCAGTATTTT | CASSYSASITDTQYF
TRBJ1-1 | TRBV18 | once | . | TGTGCCAGCTCACCAACGACCGGGACCGACACTGAAGCTTTCTTT | CASSPTTGTDTEAFF
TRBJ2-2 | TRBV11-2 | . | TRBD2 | TGTGCCAGCGGACTAGCGGGAGGGAAGGGCACCGGGGAGCTGTTTTTT | CASGLAGGKGTGELFF
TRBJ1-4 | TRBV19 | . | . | TGTGCCTCAAAGCGGCAGGGTAATGAAAAACTGTTTTTT | CASKRQGNEKLFF
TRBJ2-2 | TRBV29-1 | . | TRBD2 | TGCAGCGGGGGGGGTAAGGGGAACACCGGGGAGCTGTTTTTT | CSGGGKGNTGELFF
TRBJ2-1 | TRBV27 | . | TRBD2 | TGTGCCAGCAGTTCCCGACTAGCAAGCAATGAGCAGTTCTTC | CASSSRLASNEQFF
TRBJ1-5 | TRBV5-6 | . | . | TGTGCCAGCAGCTTGCTGGGCAATCAGCCCCAGCATTTT | CASSLLGNQPQHF
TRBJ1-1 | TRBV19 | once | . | TGTGCCAGTAGCCCGCGAGGGAACACTGAAGCTTTCTTT | CASSPRGNTEAFF
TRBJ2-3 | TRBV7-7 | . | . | TGTGCTAGCAGTTATAGCGAGTTCGGGGATACGCAGTATTTT | CASSYSEFGDTQYF
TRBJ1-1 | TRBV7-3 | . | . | TGTGCCAGCAGTGAAGGGGCAGGGAACACTGAAGCTTTCTTT | CASSEGAGNTEAFF
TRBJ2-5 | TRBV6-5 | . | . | TGTGCCAGCAGTTACTCGGGGGAGTCCCAGTACTTC | CASSYSGESQYF
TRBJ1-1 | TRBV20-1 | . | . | TGCAGTGCTAGAGATCGGGGCGAAGCTTTCTTT | CSARDRGEAFF
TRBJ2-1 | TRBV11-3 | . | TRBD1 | TGTGCCAGCAGCTTAGGGGGACAGGGGGGCTACAATGAGCAGTTCTTC | CASSLGGQGGYNEQFF
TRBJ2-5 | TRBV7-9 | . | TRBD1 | TGTGCCAGCAGCCGGGGGACAGGGAGGTTCTGGTACCAAGAGACCCAGTACTTC | CASSRGTGRFWYQETQYF
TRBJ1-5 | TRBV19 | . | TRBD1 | TGTGCCAGTAAAATAGGGGGCTATAGCAATCAGCCCCAGCATTTT | CASKIGGYSNQPQHF
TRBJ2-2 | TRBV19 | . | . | TGTGCCAGTAGTAGTCGTCCCCGGGAGCTGTTTTTT | CASSSRPRELFF
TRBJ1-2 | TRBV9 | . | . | TGTGCCAGCAGCGTGGGAGGGCACTATGGCTACACCTTC | CASSVGGHYGYTF
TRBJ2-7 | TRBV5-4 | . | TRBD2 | TGTGCCAGCAGCCCTCGGGCGGGAGGCGTAGAGCAGTACTTC | CASSPRAGGVEQYF
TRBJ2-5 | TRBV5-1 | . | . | TGCGCCAGCAGCTTGCGTCTTCAAGAGACCCAGTACTTC | CASSLRLQETQYF
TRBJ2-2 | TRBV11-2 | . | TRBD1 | TGTGCCAGCAGCCGAGGGGACAGGGGAAATACCGGGGAGCTGTTTTTT | CASSRGDRGNTGELFF
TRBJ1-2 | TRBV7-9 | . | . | TGTGCCAGCAGCTCGACAGAATACTATGGCTACACCTTC | CASSSTEYYGYTF
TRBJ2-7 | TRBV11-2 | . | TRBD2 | TGTGCCAGCAGCTTAGATCCGGGACTAGCAAACGAGCAGTACTTC | CASSLDPGLANEQYF
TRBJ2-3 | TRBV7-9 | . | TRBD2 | TGTGCCAGCAGCGCAGAACCGGGACTAGCGGGGAGGGCGGCAGATACGCAGTATTTT | CASSAEPGLAGRAADTQYF
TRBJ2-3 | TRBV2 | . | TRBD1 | TGTGCCAGCACCGAAGGACAGGACAAGTCGCAAGATACGCAGTATTTT | CASTEGQDKSQDTQYF
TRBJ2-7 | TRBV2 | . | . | TGTGCCAGCAGCGGGGACGGGCGGGAGCAGTACTTC | CASSGDGREQYF
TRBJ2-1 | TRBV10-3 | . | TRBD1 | TGTGCCATCAGTGGGGGGACAGGGTCATTCTATGAGCAGTTCTTC | CAISGGTGSFYEQFF
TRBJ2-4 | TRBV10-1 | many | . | TGCGCCAGCAGTGAGGGAAGGGCAGGGGGGACCAAAAACATTCAGTACTTC | CASSEGRAGGTKNIQYF
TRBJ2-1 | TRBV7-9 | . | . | TGTGCCAGCAGCTTAGTCGGAGATCCATCCTACAATGAGCAGTTCTTC | CASSLVGDPSYNEQFF
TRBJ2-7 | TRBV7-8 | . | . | TGTGCCAGCAGCTTAACTAGTAGTTTGACCTACGAGCAGTACTTC | CASSLTSSLTYEQYF
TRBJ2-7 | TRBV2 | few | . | TGTGCCAGCAGCCGGACAGGGAGGGGCGGCGAGCAGTACTTC | CASSRTGRGGEQYF
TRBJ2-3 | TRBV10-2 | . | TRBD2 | TGCGCCAGCAGTGAGCCGGGACTAGCGGTAGCTAGCACAGATACGCAGTATTTT | CASSEPGLAVASTDTQYF
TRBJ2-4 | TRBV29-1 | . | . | TGCAGCGTTGGGAGCGGACAAAACATTCAGTACTTC | CSVGSGQNIQYF
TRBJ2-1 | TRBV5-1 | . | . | TGCGCCAGCAGAAGATCCGATGAGCAGTTCTTC | CASRRSDEQFF
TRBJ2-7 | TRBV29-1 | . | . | TGCAGCGTTGAAGATGGCAGTATCGAGCAGTACTTC | CSVEDGSIEQYF
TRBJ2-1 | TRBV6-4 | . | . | TGTGCCAGCAGTGAACAGGCGGGAACCTACAATGAGCAGTTCTTC | CASSEQAGTYNEQFF
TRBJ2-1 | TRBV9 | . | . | TGTGCCAGCAGCGTAGGGGGTACTAGTTTAAATGAGCAGTTCTTC | CASSVGGTSLNEQFF
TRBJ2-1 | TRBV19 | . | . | TGTGCCAGTAGTATACCCTGGGCGGGTGAGCAGTTCTTC | CASSIPWAGEQFF
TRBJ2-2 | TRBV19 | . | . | TGTGCCAGTAGTATATTTTCGAACACCGGGGAGCTGTTTTTT | CASSIFSNTGELFF
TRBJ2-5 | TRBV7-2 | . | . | TGTGCCAGCAGCTTGGGGGACGGAGAGACCCAGTACTTC | CASSLGDGETQYF
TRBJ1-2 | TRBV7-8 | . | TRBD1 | TGTGCCAGCAGCTTAGTTCCAGGGGGCCGTGGCTACACCTTC | CASSLVPGGRGYTF
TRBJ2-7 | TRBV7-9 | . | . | TGTGCCAGCAGCTTTATGAACTCCTACGAGCAGTACTTC | CASSFMNSYEQYF
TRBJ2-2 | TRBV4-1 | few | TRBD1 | TGCGCCAGCAGCCTCCGGACAGGGGACGATACCGGGGAGCTGTTTTTT | CASSLRTGDDTGELFF
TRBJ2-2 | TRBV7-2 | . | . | TGTGCCAGCAGTTCATACCTTAACACCGGGGAGCTGTTTTTT | CASSSYLNTGELFF
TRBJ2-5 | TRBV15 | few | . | TGTGCCACCAGCAGAGTGGACGGGAACCAAGAGACCCAGTACTTC | CATSRVDGNQETQYF
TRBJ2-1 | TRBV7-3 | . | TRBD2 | TGTGCCAGCAGCCCCCTAGCGGGAAGATCCTACAATGAGCAGTTCTTC | CASSPLAGRSYNEQFF
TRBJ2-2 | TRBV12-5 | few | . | TGTGCTAGTGGTGTAACAGGGTCCGGGGAGCTGTTTTTT | CASGVTGSGELFF
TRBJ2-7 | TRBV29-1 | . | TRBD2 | TGCAGCGTGGGACCCCTAGCGGGAGGGAGCGAGCAGTACTTC | CSVGPLAGGSEQYF
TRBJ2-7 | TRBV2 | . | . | TGTGCCAGCATTCGACAGGTCAATATCCACGAGCAGTACTTC | CASIRQVNIHEQYF